This T cell receptor (beta chain) was profiled in a study of blood T cell repertoires in COVID-19. About the research overall: COVID-19 samples collected from the United States, Italy and Spain covered acute and convalescent phases. T cells, B-cell-depleted T cells, or PBMCs supplied cDNA or gDNA.

Source study methods: Reference gene primer amplification in the assay estimated nucleated cell counts. Profiling relied on immunoSEQ multiplex PCR, and the TCRdb table lists in-frame clones only, not all of them. V and J calls and clone size are copied from that table; D and trimming were computed from the DNA. Found here are roughly 160,000 clones, 90% to 95% of them singletons; the top ten hold 0.5% to 0.55%. Between the trimmed V and J ends, which lost 6 bases and 1 base, there was a span of 15 bases. The CDR3 runs 15 residues. The germline V gene has CDR1 MNHEY and CDR2 SVGAGI. The chain carries TRBV6-5 and TRBJ1-2, with D possibly being TRBD1 (5 bases). The TCR originated in a man between 45 and 60 years old with acute or convalescent COVID-19. The sample was peripheral blood. Here the CDR3 reads CASRNPLQGNYGYTF. The CDR3 DNA follows: TGTGCCAGCAGGAACCCTCTCCAGGGTAACTATGGCTACACCTTC.